These 26 T cell receptor beta chains were sequenced from one sample in a study of shared clonotypes between healthy human individuals. This table comes from immunoSEQ multiplex PCR, and its TCRdb copy is limited to in-frame clones, with some not included. Seen here are hundreds of thousands of clones, around three quarters observed once, and the top ten hold 1.5% to 2%. What was sequenced was memory CD4+ T cells sorted from blood. Subset defined: CD45RA-negative fraction. These receptor sequences come from a woman aged 25-40 years in good health.

The chain couples TRBV25-1 to TRBJ1-5, with a possible D match to TRBD1 (6 bases). This CDR3 has 14 amino acids. Trimming shortened V by 3 bases and J by 6 bases, and 12 bases separated the two germline ends. Germline V lookup: CDR1 MGHDK, CDR2 SYGVNS. The CDR3 region has the DNA TGTGCCAGCAGTGATTCCGGGGGGCGTCAGCCCCAGCATTTT. As protein: CASSDSGGRQPQHF.

The chain combines TRBV18 with TRBJ1-1, with 9 bases that match TRBD1. CDR3 length: 15 residues. V lost 3 bases, J lost 6 bases, and 8 bases stayed unmatched. The V gene's germline CDR1 is KGHSH and CDR2 LQKENI. CDR3 in DNA: TGTGCCAGCTCACCGGGACAGGGTATAGCGGCTGAAGCTTTCTTT. It yields the protein CASSPGQGIAAEAFF.

The CDR3 DNA follows: TGTGCCAGCAGTTACTCGATAGGGGGCGTCTACGAGCAGTACTTC. It yields the protein CASSYSIGGVYEQYF. The V gene is TRBV6-5, the J gene TRBJ2-7; 7 nucleotides match TRBD1. This CDR3 contains 15 residues. Germline CDR1 and CDR2: MNHEY and SVGAGI. With V trimmed by 0 bases and J by 3 bases, 5 bases remained unmatched.

The V and J genes are TRBV28 and TRBJ2-7; maybe TRBD2 (6 bases). This CDR3 region has 15 residues. With 5 bases removed from V and 0 bases from J, the gap between germline ends came to 14 bases. From germline, CDR1 is MDHEN and CDR2 SYDVKM. In DNA, the CDR3 is TGTGCCAGCAGTACCCAGGGACTGAACTCCTACGAGCAGTACTTC. Translation: CASSTQGLNSYEQYF. Variable domain in full (rest from reference TRBV28 and TRBJ2-7): DVKVTQSSRYLVKRTGEKVFLECVQDMDHENMFWYRQDPGLGLRLIYFSYDVKMKEKGDIPEGYSVSREKKERFSLILESASTNQTSMYLCASSTQGLNSYEQYFGPGTRLTVT.

This chain connects TRBV2 to TRBJ2-3; 7 bases align to TRBD2. CDR3 length equals 15 residues. Germline trimming cut 1 base from V and 7 bases from J; bases unmatched to any gene: 8. Per germline, CDR1 SNHLY and CDR2 FYNNEI. The CDR3 DNA is TGTGCCAGCAGTGAAGTGGGCGGGAGTGGGAATACGCAGTATTTT. Amino acids: CASSEVGGSGNTQYF. Variable domain in full (rest from reference TRBV2 and TRBJ2-3): EPEVTQTPSHQVTQMGQEVILRCVPISNHLYFYWYRQILGQKVEFLVSFYNNEISEKSEIFDDQFSVERPDGSNFTLKIRSTKLEDSAMYFCASSEVGGSGNTQYFGPGTRLTVL.

The chain employs TRBV30 and TRBJ1-2; no clear D. CDR1 is GTSNPN and CDR2 is SVGIG in the germline V gene (reference sequence). The CDR3 has 11 amino acids. V was shortened by 3 bases and J by 8 bases, with 10 bases between the two germline ends. The CDR3 here is CAWSATGGYTF. The CDR3 coding sequence is TGTGCCTGGAGCGCGACTGGGGGCTACACCTTC.

This clone came up a few times. This rearrangement joins TRBV7-9 to TRBJ1-1, with 8 nucleotides matching TRBD1. CDR3 length: 14 amino acids. Germline loops: CDR1 SEHNR, CDR2 FQNEAQ (reference sequence). With V trimmed by 5 bases and J by 7 bases, 9 bases remained unmatched. The CDR3, as DNA: TGTGCCAGCAGCCCTCGGACAGGGTTCGGTGAAGCTTTCTTT. The encoded protein is CASSPRTGFGEAFF.

V usage is TRBV5-4 and J usage is TRBJ1-5, with D unclear. Trimming took 0 bases from V and 7 from J, leaving 8 bases between them. CDR1 and CDR2 (germline): SGHNT, YYREEE (reference sequence). The CDR3 loop spans 13 amino acids. This chain's CDR3 is CASSLDGYQPQHF. DNA for the CDR3: TGTGCCAGCAGCTTGGACGGCTACCAGCCCCAGCATTTT. Full variable domain (rest looked up from reference TRBV5-4 and TRBJ1-5): ETGVTQSPTHLIKTRGQQVTLRCSSQSGHNTVSWYQQALGQGPQFIFQYYREEENGRGNFPPRFSGLQFPNYSSELNVNALELDDSALYLCASSLDGYQPQHFGDGTRLSIL.

This clone has more than one count but fewer than ten. The chain uses TRBV2 and TRBJ2-5; the match to TRBD2 covers 8 bases. V lost 4 bases to trimming and J lost 5 bases; unmatched junction nucleotides: 6. The CDR3 loop spans 14 amino acids. Germline CDR1 and CDR2: SNHLY and FYNNEI. The CDR3 DNA is TGTGCCAGCAGTGGGACTAGCAGGCGGGAGACCCAGTACTTC. It specifies CASSGTSRRETQYF.

The rearrangement joins TRBV2 to TRBJ2-3; TRBD1 matches at 8 bases. Germline lookup yields CDR1 SNHLY and CDR2 FYNNEI. V lost 5 bases, J lost 1 base, and 5 bases stayed unmatched. The CDR3 extends over 15 amino acids. CDR3 residues: CASSPGQGRTDTQYF. As DNA, the CDR3 is TGTGCCAGCAGTCCCGGACAGGGCCGCACAGATACGCAGTATTTT. The full variable domain, completed using reference TRBV2 and TRBJ2-3, is EPEVTQTPSHQVTQMGQEVILRCVPISNHLYFYWYRQILGQKVEFLVSFYNNEISEKSEIFDDQFSVERPDGSNFTLKIRSTKLEDSAMYFCASSPGQGRTDTQYFGPGTRLTVL.

This clone was seen a few times. The gene calls are TRBV29-1 and TRBJ1-2, with D perhaps TRBD1 (6 bases). The V end lost 3 bases, the J end lost 6 bases, and 14 bases lay between the germline ends. The germline CDR1 and CDR2 sequences are SQVTM and ANQGSEA. This CDR3 is 13 amino acids long. CDR3 residues: CSVEAGEIDGYTF. The CDR3 coding sequence is TGCAGCGTTGAGGCAGGGGAAATAGATGGCTACACCTTC.

Turning to this clone: Within the sample, other DNA sequences also encode this same CDR3. The genes are TRBV2 and TRBJ2-1; TRBD2 agrees at 8 bases. The CDR3 consists of 15 residues. Trimming took 2 bases from V and 8 from J; bases not matched to a gene: 8. CDR1 and CDR2 from the germline V gene are SNHLY and FYNNEI. This chain's CDR3 is CASSERLAGVDEQFF. The CDR3 DNA sequence: TGTGCCAGCAGTGAAAGGCTAGCGGGCGTCGATGAGCAGTTCTTC.

The V gene is TRBV5-1, the J gene TRBJ1-1; no clear D. The V gene's germline CDR1 is SGHRS and CDR2 YFSETQ. V gave up 6 bases and J gave up 3 bases, with 12 bases separating them. The CDR3 length is 13 residues. The CDR3 nucleotides are TGCGCCAGCAAAGAAGGCACGTACACTGAAGCTTTCTTT. Translating it yields CASKEGTYTEAFF.

V is TRBV28 and J is TRBJ2-1, with no clear D. Trimming shortened V by 5 bases and J by 4 bases, and 9 bases separated the two germline ends. In germline, CDR1 is MDHEN, CDR2 SYDVKM. The CDR3 totals 13 residues. CDR3 DNA: TGTGCCAGCAGTCTTGGGGTATACAATGAGCAGTTCTTC. The encoded protein is CASSLGVYNEQFF.

This rearrangement joins TRBV9 to TRBJ1-3; D call uncertain. V lost 2 bases and J lost 4, with 1 base in between. The CDR3 is 11 residues long. The germline CDR1 and CDR2 sequences are SGDLS and YYNGEE. The CDR3 loop reads CASSVGNTIYF. CDR3 sequence (DNA): TGTGCCAGCAGCGTGGGAAACACCATATATTTT.

This clone showed up many times. Additional DNA sequences in this sample encode the identical CDR3. The rearrangement links TRBV9 to TRBJ2-2, with a possible D match to TRBD1 (5 bases). V was trimmed by 1 base and J by 7 bases, leaving 8 bases between them. CDR1 is SGDLS and CDR2 is YYNGEE in the germline V gene. This CDR3 has 13 residues. The CDR3 DNA sequence: TGTGCCAGCAGCGTACAGGGAATCGGGGAGCTGTTTTTT. Its protein is CASSVQGIGELFF.

V gene TRBV19 combines with J gene TRBJ2-3; 10 bases fit TRBD2. Unmatched junction bases numbered 7, after V lost 4 bases and J lost 0 bases. CDR3 length: 17 amino acids. Germline V lookup: CDR1 LNHDA, CDR2 SQIVND (reference sequence). The CDR3: CASSTPRTSGSTDTQYF. The CDR3, as DNA: TGTGCCAGTAGTACCCCAAGGACTAGCGGAAGCACAGATACGCAGTATTTT.

The chain links TRBV9 to TRBJ1-5; D not certain. In germline, CDR1 is SGDLS, CDR2 YYNGEE. The CDR3 sequence is 15 residues long. V lost 0 bases to trimming and J lost 1 base, with 8 bases between them. The CDR3 coding sequence is TGTGCCAGCAGCGTAGCGGGGTCAAGCAATCAGCCCCAGCATTTT. Translating gives CASSVAGSSNQPQHF.

The chain uses TRBV5-1 and TRBJ2-7; D gene uncertain. V was clipped by 4 bases and J by 4 bases, with 21 bases between them. CDR3 length: 16 residues. Germline loops: CDR1 SGHRS, CDR2 YFSETQ. The CDR3 loop reads CASSLAVTQRNYEQYF. DNA for the CDR3: TGCGCCAGCAGCCTGGCCGTAACGCAGAGAAATTACGAGCAGTACTTC.

Concerning this clone: Additional DNA sequences in this sample encode the identical CDR3. The rearrangement joins TRBV29-1 to TRBJ2-1; the D is unclear. V lost 6 bases and J lost 3, with 3 bases in between. Germline V gene sequence: CDR1 SQVTM, CDR2 ANQGSEA. The CDR3 runs to 10 residues. The CDR3 is CSVRYNEQFF. CDR3 DNA: TGCAGCGTCCGCTACAATGAGCAGTTCTTC.

The gene calls are TRBV19 and TRBJ2-1, with D tentatively TRBD2 (6 bases). The CDR3 length is 16 residues. Deletions cut 2 bases from V and 0 bases from J, with 11 bases between. The germline gives CDR1 LNHDA, CDR2 SQIVND (reference sequence). CDR3 nucleotides: TGTGCCAGTAGTATACTGGCGGGGCACTCCTACAATGAGCAGTTCTTC. The encoded protein is CASSILAGHSYNEQFF.

This chain uses TRBV5-4 with TRBJ2-7, with D perhaps TRBD1 (6 bases). There are 15 residues in the CDR3. Germline V gives CDR1 SGHNT, CDR2 YYREEE (reference sequence). V lost 2 bases, J lost 0 bases, and 12 bases lay in between. The CDR3 loop is CASSFGQGPSYEQYF. Here the CDR3 DNA reads TGTGCCAGCAGCTTTGGCCAGGGGCCCTCCTACGAGCAGTACTTC.

The chain combines TRBV7-9 with TRBJ1-2; the D is unclear. Germline lookup yields CDR1 SEHNR and CDR2 FQNEAQ (reference sequence). V lost 1 base and J lost 1, with 7 bases in between. This CDR3 spans 14 amino acids. The CDR3 loop is CASSLEASNYGYTF. The CDR3 nucleotides read TGTGCCAGCAGCTTAGAGGCCAGTAACTATGGCTACACCTTC.

The gene calls are TRBV2 and TRBJ1-1; D uncertain. V was pared by 8 bases and J by 5 bases, with 15 bases between. This CDR3 spans 13 amino acids. The germline V gene encodes CDR1 SNHLY and CDR2 FYNNEI. CDR3: CASRRIERTEAFF. As DNA, the CDR3 is TGTGCCAGCCGACGGATCGAGCGGACTGAAGCTTTCTTT.

The rearrangement links TRBV11-3 to TRBJ1-1; 9 bases fit TRBD1. Trimming cost V 5 bases and J 1 base; bases outside gene matches: 8. This CDR3 has 16 amino acids. Germline V CDR1 and CDR2: SGHNT, YENEEA. This chain's CDR3 is CASSVGQGSGNTEAFF. CDR3 nucleotide sequence: TGTGCCAGCAGCGTCGGACAGGGGTCCGGGAACACTGAAGCTTTCTTT.

This clone was recorded only once. V and J are TRBV11-2 and TRBJ2-3; perhaps TRBD1 as D (5 bases). The CDR3 is made up of 15 amino acids. Per germline, CDR1 SGHAT and CDR2 FQNNGV. V shed 2 bases and J shed 4 bases, with 13 bases lying between them. The CDR3 DNA sequence: TGTGCCAGCAGCTTATGGCAGGGCCAAGCAGATACGCAGTATTTT. Its protein is CASSLWQGQADTQYF.